This T cell receptor beta chain is drawn from a study of TIL therapy for anti-PD-1-resistant metastatic lung cancer. Study summary: Tumors were harvested before any PD-1/PD-L1 blockade. Tumors carried a median roughly 1.5 non-synonymous mutations per megabase.

The libraries were made with immunoSEQ v3. Libraries were sequenced to 2.2 million or so read pairs (survey) or roughly 4.5-6 million (deep). Sequencing was performed with immunoSEQ multiplex PCR; in TCRdb, only in-frame clones are kept and a portion is missing. The sample holds more than 45,000 clones, about 70% seen once. As for time point: pre-treatment sample, taken before nivolumab and TIL therapy. Stage 4 NSCLC adults joined between October 2017 and January 2020. Germline V gives CDR1 SGHDT, CDR2 YYEEEE. J lost 5 bases, V lost 6 bases, and 16 bases had no gene match. The CDR3 runs 17 residues. This clonotype was obtained from a person between 30 and 80 years old with non-small cell lung cancer. The material sequenced was blood, taken at baseline. This chain uses TRBV5-6 with TRBJ2-2; 7 positions match TRBD2. This chain's CDR3 is CASTLRGTARGTGELFF. Here the CDR3 DNA reads TGTGCCAGCACCCTGCGGGGGACTGCGCGTGGGACCGGGGAGCTGTTTTTT.